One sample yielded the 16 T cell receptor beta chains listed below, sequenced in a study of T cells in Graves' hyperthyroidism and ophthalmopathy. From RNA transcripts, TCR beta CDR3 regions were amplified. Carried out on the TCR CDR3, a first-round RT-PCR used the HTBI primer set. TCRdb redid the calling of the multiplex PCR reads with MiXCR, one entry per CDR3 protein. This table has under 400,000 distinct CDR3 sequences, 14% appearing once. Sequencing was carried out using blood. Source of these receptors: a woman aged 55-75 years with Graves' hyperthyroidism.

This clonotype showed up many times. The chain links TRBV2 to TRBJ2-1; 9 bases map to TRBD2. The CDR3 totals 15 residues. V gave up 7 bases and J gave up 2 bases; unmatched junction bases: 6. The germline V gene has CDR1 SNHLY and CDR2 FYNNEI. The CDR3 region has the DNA TGTGCCAGCATCACGTTAGCGGGAGCCTACAATGAGCAGTTCTTC. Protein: CASITLAGAYNEQFF.

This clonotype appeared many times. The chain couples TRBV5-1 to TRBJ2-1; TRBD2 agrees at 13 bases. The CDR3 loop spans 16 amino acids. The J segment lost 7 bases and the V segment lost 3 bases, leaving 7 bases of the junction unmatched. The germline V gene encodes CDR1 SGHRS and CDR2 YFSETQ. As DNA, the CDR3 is TGCGCCAGCAGCTCGATGACTAGCGGGAGGTCGAATGAGCAGTTCTTC. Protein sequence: CASSSMTSGRSNEQFF.

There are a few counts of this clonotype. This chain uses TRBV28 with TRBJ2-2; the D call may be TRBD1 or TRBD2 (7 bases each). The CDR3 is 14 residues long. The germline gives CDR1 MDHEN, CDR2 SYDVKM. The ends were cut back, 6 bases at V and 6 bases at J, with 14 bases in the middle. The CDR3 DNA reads TGTGCCAGCAGGGGAGGGGGCTCGGCCGGGGAGCTGTTTTTT. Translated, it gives CASRGGGSAGELFF. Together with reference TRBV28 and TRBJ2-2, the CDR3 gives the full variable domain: DVKVTQSSRYLVKRTGEKVFLECVQDMDHENMFWYRQDPGLGLRLIYFSYDVKMKEKGDIPEGYSVSREKKERFSLILESASTNQTSMYLCASRGGGSAGELFFGEGSRLTVL.

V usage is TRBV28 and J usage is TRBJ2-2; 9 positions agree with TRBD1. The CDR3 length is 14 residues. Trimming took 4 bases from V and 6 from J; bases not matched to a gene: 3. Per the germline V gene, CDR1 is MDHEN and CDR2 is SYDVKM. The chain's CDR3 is CASSWTGVAGELFF. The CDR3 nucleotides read TGTGCCAGCAGTTGGACAGGGGTGGCCGGGGAGCTGTTTTTT.

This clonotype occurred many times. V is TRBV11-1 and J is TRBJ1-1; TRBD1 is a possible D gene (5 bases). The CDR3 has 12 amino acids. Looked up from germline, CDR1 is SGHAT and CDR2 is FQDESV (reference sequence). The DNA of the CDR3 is TGTGCAACCCTGGGGCAGTACACTGAAGCTTTCTTT. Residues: CATLGQYTEAFF.

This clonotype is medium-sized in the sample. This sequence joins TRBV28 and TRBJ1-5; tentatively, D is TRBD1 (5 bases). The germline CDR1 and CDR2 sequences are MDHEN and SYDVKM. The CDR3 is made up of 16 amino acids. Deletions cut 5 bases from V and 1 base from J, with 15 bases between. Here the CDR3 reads CASSPFRGGSNQPQHF. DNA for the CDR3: TGTGCCAGCAGTCCTTTCCGGGGCGGGAGCAATCAGCCCCAGCATTTT.

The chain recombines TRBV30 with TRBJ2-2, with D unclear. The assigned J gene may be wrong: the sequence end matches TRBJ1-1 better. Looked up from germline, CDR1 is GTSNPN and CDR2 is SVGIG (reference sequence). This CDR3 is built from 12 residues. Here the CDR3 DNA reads TGTGCCTTCCCTGTCGTCGGTAGTGGAGCTTTCTTT. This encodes CAFPVVGSGAFF.

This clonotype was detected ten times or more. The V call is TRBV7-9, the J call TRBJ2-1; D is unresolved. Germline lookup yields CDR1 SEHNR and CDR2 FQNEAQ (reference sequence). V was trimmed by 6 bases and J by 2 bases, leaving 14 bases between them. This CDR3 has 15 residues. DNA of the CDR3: TGTGCCAGCAGGTTCGGCGGCAGCACCTACAATGAGCAGTTCTTC. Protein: CASRFGGSTYNEQFF.

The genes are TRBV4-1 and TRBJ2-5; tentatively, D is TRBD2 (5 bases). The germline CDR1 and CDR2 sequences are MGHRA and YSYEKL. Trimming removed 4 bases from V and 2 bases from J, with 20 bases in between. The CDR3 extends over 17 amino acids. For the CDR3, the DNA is TGCGCCAGCAGCCCATTAGAGGGCGGCTTAACACAAGAGACCCAGTACTTC. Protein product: CASSPLEGGLTQETQYF.

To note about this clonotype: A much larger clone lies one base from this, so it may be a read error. This CDR3 is CTSSFIREYGDTQYF. CDR3 DNA: TGTACCAGCAGTTTCATCCGGGAGTACGGAGATACGCAGTATTTT. The chain joins TRBV27 to TRBJ2-3; tentative D call: TRBD2 (6 bases). Germline V gene sequence: CDR1 MNHEY, CDR2 SMNVEV (reference sequence). This CDR3 region has 15 residues.

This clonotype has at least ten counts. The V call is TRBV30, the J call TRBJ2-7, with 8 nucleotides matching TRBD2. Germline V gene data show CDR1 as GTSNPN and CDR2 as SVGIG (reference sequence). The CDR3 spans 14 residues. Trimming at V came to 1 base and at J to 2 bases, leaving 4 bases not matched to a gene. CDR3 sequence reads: CAWSGVAGTYEQYF. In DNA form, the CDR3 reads TGTGCCTGGAGTGGGGTAGCGGGGACCTACGAGCAGTACTTC.

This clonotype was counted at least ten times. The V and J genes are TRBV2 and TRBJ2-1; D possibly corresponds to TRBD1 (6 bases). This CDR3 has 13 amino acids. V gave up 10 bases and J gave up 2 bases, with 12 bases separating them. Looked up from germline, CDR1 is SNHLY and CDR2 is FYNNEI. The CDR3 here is CATTGNPYNEQFF. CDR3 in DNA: TGTGCCACCACAGGGAACCCCTACAATGAGCAGTTCTTC. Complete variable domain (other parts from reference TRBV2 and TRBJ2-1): EPEVTQTPSHQVTQMGQEVILRCVPISNHLYFYWYRQILGQKVEFLVSFYNNEISEKSEIFDDQFSVERPDGSNFTLKIRSTKLEDSAMYFCATTGNPYNEQFFGPGTRLTVL.

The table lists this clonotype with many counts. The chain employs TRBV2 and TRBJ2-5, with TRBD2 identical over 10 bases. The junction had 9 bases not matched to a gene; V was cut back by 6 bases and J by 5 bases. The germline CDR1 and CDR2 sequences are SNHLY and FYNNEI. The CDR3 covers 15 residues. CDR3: CASSPLAGDWETQYF. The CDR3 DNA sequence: TGTGCCAGCAGCCCCCTAGCGGGAGATTGGGAGACCCAGTACTTC.

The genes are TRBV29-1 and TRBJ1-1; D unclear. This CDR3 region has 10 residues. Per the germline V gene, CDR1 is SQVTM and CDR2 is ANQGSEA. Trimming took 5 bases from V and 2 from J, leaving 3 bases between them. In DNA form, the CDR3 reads TGCAGCGTTTTTAACACTGAAGCTTTCTTT. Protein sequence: CSVFNTEAFF.

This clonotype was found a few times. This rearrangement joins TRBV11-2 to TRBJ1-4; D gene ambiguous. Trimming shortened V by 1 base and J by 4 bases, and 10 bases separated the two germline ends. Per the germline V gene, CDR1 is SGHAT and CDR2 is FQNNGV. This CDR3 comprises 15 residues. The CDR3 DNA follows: TGTGCCAGCAGCTTAGTGCGGCAGAATAATGAAAAACTGTTTTTT. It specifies CASSLVRQNNEKLFF.

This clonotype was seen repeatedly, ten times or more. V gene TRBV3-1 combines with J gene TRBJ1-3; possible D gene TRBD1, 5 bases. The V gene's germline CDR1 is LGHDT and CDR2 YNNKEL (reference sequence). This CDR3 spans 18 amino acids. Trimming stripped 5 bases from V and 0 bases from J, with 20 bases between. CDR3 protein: CASSSQPGRGASGNTIYF. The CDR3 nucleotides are TGTGCCAGCAGCTCCCAGCCGGGACGCGGCGCCTCTGGAAACACCATATATTTT.